One sample yielded the 28 T cell receptor beta chains listed below, sequenced in a study of tumor-infiltrating lymphocytes in primary liver carcinoma. A primer matching the constant region was used to make TCR beta cDNA from approximately 0.55 ug of total RNA. It was through three nested multiplex PCR rounds of slightly modified ARM-PCR that TCR beta libraries arose. Forward primers for TRBV1-TRBV30 and a C-beta reverse primer served the first two PCR rounds, at 10 cycles each. Each CDR3 protein is one row after TCRdb ran MiXCR on the multiplex PCR reads. This sample carries about 330,000 distinct CDR3 sequences, almost 65% of them seen once, and the ten largest clones take under 8.5%. RNA isolated from unsorted whole blood supplied the blood RNA, with germline DNA also extracted. Source material: peripheral blood. Every receptor here comes from a middle-aged man with primary liver carcinoma and hepatitis B virus infection.

A remark on this clonotype: The junction departs from germline at one end; a sequencing error may be responsible. V usage is TRBV29-1 and J usage is TRBJ2-5; no reliable D call. The CDR3 extends over 16 amino acids. CDR1 is SQVTM, CDR2 ANQGSEA, per germline. In DNA, the CDR3 is TGCAACGTTGAAGACTGGAAATGGGCGAACCAAGAGACCCAGTACTTC. Protein sequence: CNVEDWKWANQETQYF.

Only a few counts were recorded for this clonotype. J is TRBJ2-2 and V is TRBV28; 7 bases map to TRBD1. With 4 bases clipped from V and 3 bases from J, the junction kept 5 bases outside the gene matches. Germline CDR1 MDHEN, CDR2 SYDVKM. The CDR3 has 15 amino acids. This CDR3 is CASSSGGQDTGELFF. The CDR3 DNA reads TGTGCCAGCAGTTCAGGCGGACAGGACACCGGGGAGCTGTTTTTT. Filled out from reference TRBV28 and TRBJ2-2, the complete variable domain reads DVKVTQSSRYLVKRTGEKVFLECVQDMDHENMFWYRQDPGLGLRLIYFSYDVKMKEKGDIPEGYSVSREKKERFSLILESASTNQTSMYLCASSSGGQDTGELFFGEGSRLTVL.

In the case of this clonotype: This may come from a read error, since a much larger clone is one base off. The genes are TRBV29-1 and TRBJ2-1; the D gene is possibly TRBD1 (6 bases). Germline V lookup: CDR1 SQVTM, CDR2 ANQGSEA. The V end was cut by 4 bases, the J end by 1 base, with 11 bases between. The CDR3 has 14 residues. The CDR3 region has the DNA TGCAGCGTTGCAGGGGAATGGTCCTACAATGAGCAGTTCTTC. Translating it yields CSVAGEWSYNEQFF.

In regard to this clonotype: Since a much larger clone is just one base distant, this may be a read error. The chain combines TRBV12-3 or TRBV12-4 with TRBJ1-1; D is undetermined. The V end lost 0 bases, the J end lost 5 bases, and 13 bases lay between the germline ends. The CDR3 contains 15 residues. The CDR3 loop reads CASSLALASRTEAFF. As DNA, the CDR3 is TGTGCCAGCAGTTTAGCTTTGGCCAGCCGGACTGAAGCTTTCTTT.

This clonotype was observed at least ten times. The V and J genes are TRBV6-2 or TRBV6-3 and TRBJ1-5; D may be TRBD1 (5 bases). The CDR3 sequence is 15 residues long. Germline V gene data show CDR1 as MNHEY and CDR2 as SVGEGT. V dropped 3 bases and J dropped 0 bases, with 9 bases sitting between them. The CDR3 is CASSYGGNSNQPQHF. CDR3 DNA sequence: TGTGCCAGCAGTTATGGGGGAAATAGCAATCAGCCCCAGCATTTT.

This clonotype came up many times. The gene calls are TRBV7-9 and TRBJ2-5, with 12 bases fitting TRBD1. The CDR3 totals 14 residues. CDR1 is SEHNR, CDR2 FQNEAQ, per germline (reference sequence). The ends lost 5 bases at V and 7 bases at J; junction bases unmatched: 5. For the CDR3, the DNA is TGTGCCAGCAGCACCGGGACAGGGGGCGTGACCCAGTACTTC. Residues: CASSTGTGGVTQYF.

This clonotype was seen a handful of times. This sequence joins TRBV4-2 and TRBJ2-7; a weak D match, TRBD1 (6 bases). Germline assignment: CDR1 LGHNA and CDR2 YNFKEQ. The CDR3 loop spans 16 amino acids. Between the trimmed V and J ends, which lost 1 base and 2 bases, there was a span of 15 bases. CDR3 protein: CASSQGFGQGTYEQYF. The CDR3 DNA sequence: TGTGCCAGCAGCCAAGGATTCGGGCAGGGGACCTACGAGCAGTACTTC.

Regarding this clonotype: This may arise from a read error, as a much more abundant clone is one base away. This chain connects TRBV4-1 to TRBJ1-2, with 8 bases that match TRBD1. This CDR3 spans 16 amino acids. Per germline, CDR1 MGHRA and CDR2 YSYEKL. CDR3 nucleotide sequence: TGCGCCGGCAGCCCCAGGGGGCGCGGGGGAGTCTATGGCTACACCTTC. This gives the protein CAGSPRGRGGVYGYTF.

This clonotype was detected a few times. This may stem from a read error, because a much larger clone lies one nucleotide away. The rearrangement links TRBV4-1 to TRBJ2-5; TRBD1 or TRBD2 may be the D gene (6 bases each). The J call may be wrong; the DNA end is better matched by TRBJ2-1. The V gene's germline CDR1 is MGHRA and CDR2 YSYEKL. CDR3 size: 19 residues. The DNA for the CDR3 is TGCGCCAGCAGCCAAGAGATCGGTAGCGGAGGGGGTGGCCAAGAGACCCAGTTCTTC. Residues: CASSQEIGSGGGGQETQFF.

This clonotype occurred many times. The chain recombines TRBV12-3 or TRBV12-4 with TRBJ1-3; no reliable D call. Between the trimmed V and J ends, which lost 6 bases and 0 bases, there was a span of 15 bases. CDR3 length: 16 amino acids. The CDR3 here is CASSSWGPISGNTIYF. The DNA for the CDR3 is TGTGCCAGCAGCTCGTGGGGTCCAATCTCTGGAAACACCATATATTTT.

This clonotype was observed a handful of times. The chain combines TRBV24-1 with TRBJ2-1; TRBD2 matches at 10 bases. CDR1 and CDR2 (germline): KGHDR, SFDVKD. This CDR3 has 13 amino acids. V was clipped by 6 bases and J by 8 bases; unmatched bases: 3. The CDR3 DNA reads TGTGCCACCAGTAGGACTAGCGGCGATGAGCAGTTCTTC. This codes for CATSRTSGDEQFF.

V gene TRBV14 combines with J gene TRBJ2-6; D is undetermined. The length of the CDR3 is 17 residues. Trimming removed 0 bases from V and 4 bases from J, with 13 bases in between. CDR1 is SGHDN and CDR2 is FVKESK in the germline V gene. DNA for the CDR3: TGTGCCAGCAGCCAAGATTTTTCGAGTCGCGGGGCCAACGTCCTGACTTTC. Translation: CASSQDFSSRGANVLTF. The full variable domain, its missing parts supplied by reference TRBV14 and TRBJ2-6, is EAGVTQFPSHSVIEKGQTVTLRCDPISGHDNLYWYRRVMGKEIKFLLHFVKESKQDESGMPNNRFLAERTGGTYSTLKVQPAELEDSGVYFCASSQDFSSRGANVLTFGAGSRLTVL.

In this sample, this clonotype turned up a few times. The chain uses TRBV5-5 and TRBJ2-5; D uncertain. The germline V and J ends were trimmed by 0 bases and 5 bases, with 8 bases remaining between them. The CDR3 has 13 amino acids. CDR1 and CDR2 from the germline V gene are SGHKS and YYEKEE (reference sequence). CDR3 residues: CASSLGSYETQYF. CDR3 coding DNA: TGTGCCAGCAGCTTGGGGTCTTACGAGACCCAGTACTTC.

Comments on this clonotype: The junction does not match germline at one end; this may be a read error. The J gene is TRBJ2-7, the V gene TRBV6-2 or TRBV6-3, with D possibly being TRBD2 (6 bases). This CDR3 comprises 16 residues. Germline CDR1 and CDR2: MNHEY and SVGEGT. The CDR3 DNA reads as TGTGCCAGTAGTTACACCGGGACTCCCCTTCCTCGCGAGCAGTACTTC. This sequence encodes CASSYTGTPLPREQYF.

This rearrangement joins TRBV30 to TRBJ1-1; D call uncertain. Germline V lookup: CDR1 GTSNPN, CDR2 SVGIG (reference sequence). This CDR3 has 13 residues. V shed 5 bases and J shed 0 bases, with 10 bases lying between them. Here the CDR3 DNA reads TGTGCCTGGGGGGTCCTTATGAACACTGAAGCTTTCTTT. Translating it yields CAWGVLMNTEAFF.

This clonotype was picked up one time. This chain connects TRBV7-9 to TRBJ2-7; 11 positions agree with TRBD1. Germline CDR1 reads SEHNR; CDR2 reads FQNEAQ (reference sequence). This CDR3 spans 14 amino acids. Trimming removed 5 bases from V and 6 bases from J; junction bases left unmatched: 6. The CDR3 DNA is TGTGCCAGCAGCACCAAGGGGACAGGGGGCGAGCAGTACTTC. Its protein is CASSTKGTGGEQYF.

To note about this clonotype: One end of the junction does not line up with germline, which may come from a read error. This chain joins TRBV29-1 and TRBJ1-2; the D is unclear. Germline CDR1 is SQVTM and CDR2 is ANQGSEA. This CDR3 region has 11 residues. CDR3 in DNA: TGCAGTGTTGAAGTGGGAGATGACTACACCTTC. Its translation is CSVEVGDDYTF. Filled out from reference TRBV29-1 and TRBJ1-2, the complete variable domain reads SAVISQKPSRDICQRGTSLTIQCQVDSQVTMMFWYRQQPGQSLTLIATANQGSEATYESGFVIDKFPISRPNLTFSTLTVSNMSPEDSSIYLCSVEVGDDYTFGSGTRLTVV.

For this clonotype: A much larger clone differs by one base, so this may be a read error. The CDR3 spells CSVRNRDTYNEQFF. CDR3 DNA sequence: TGCAGCGTTAGGAACAGGGACACTTACAATGAGCAGTTCTTC. The chain combines TRBV29-1 with TRBJ2-1; D is perhaps TRBD1 (6 bases). Germline V lookup: CDR1 SQVTM, CDR2 ANQGSEA. Trimming stripped 5 bases from V and 4 bases from J, with 15 bases between. The CDR3 is 14 residues long.

This clonotype has only one observation. V usage is TRBV6-1 and J usage is TRBJ1-1; D is unclear. There are 14 residues in the CDR3. Germline V gene sequence: CDR1 MNHNS, CDR2 SASEGT. The CDR3 sequence is CTTWASFFVTEAFF. The CDR3 coding sequence is TGTACCACCTGGGCGAGCTTTTTTGTCACTGAAGCTTTCTTT.

Concerning this clonotype: A much larger clonotype is one base distant, so this may be a read error. The chain carries TRBV6-5 and TRBJ1-6; tentative D call: TRBD1 (6 bases). The CDR3 extends over 16 amino acids. Germline V gene sequence: CDR1 MNHEY, CDR2 SVGAGI. The V and J ends lost 2 bases and 13 bases respectively, with 21 bases between them. CDR3 in DNA: TGTGCCAGCAGTTACGCGTTCGGACAGAGGTTTGGTCCCCTCCACTTT. Amino acids: CASSYAFGQRFGPLHF.

At least ten counts were recorded for this clonotype. The rearrangement joins TRBV6-2 or TRBV6-3 to TRBJ2-7; the D is unclear. The germline V and J ends were trimmed by 2 bases and 2 bases, with 16 bases remaining between them. Germline CDR1 MNHEY, CDR2 SVGEGT. The CDR3 loop spans 16 amino acids. In DNA form, the CDR3 reads TGTGCCAGCAGTTACGCCACCTTCAGGCCTACCTACGAGCAGTACTTC. This gives the protein CASSYATFRPTYEQYF.

The genes are TRBV5-6 and TRBJ1-5; tentative D call: TRBD1 (6 bases). V lost 4 bases, J lost 3 bases, and 17 bases lay in between. CDR1 is SGHDT and CDR2 is YYEEEE in the germline V gene. This CDR3 has 16 residues. The CDR3 nucleotides are TGTGCCAGCAGCCGAGGTGGGGACACTTTCAATCAGCCCCAGCATTTT. Residues: CASSRGGDTFNQPQHF.

To note about this clonotype: Without the conserved terminal phenylalanine or tryptophan, this CDR3 likely stems from a read error. The rearrangement uses TRBV11-2 and TRBJ2-5; 14 bases are a match to TRBD2. The CDR3 loop spans 18 amino acids. Per germline, CDR1 SGHAT and CDR2 FQNNGV. CDR3 DNA sequence: TGTCCCAGCAGCCCCGGGACTAGCGGGAGAGGGTACCAAGAGACCCAGTACCTC. Protein sequence: CPSSPGTSGRGYQETQYL.

A word on this clonotype: Compared with germline, one end of the junction differs, possibly owing to a read error. The gene calls are TRBV5-1 and TRBJ1-1; no reliable D call. The germline CDR1 and CDR2 sequences are SGHRS and YFSETQ. The CDR3 loop spans 13 amino acids. The CDR3 bases are TGCGCCAGCAGCTTATCTGCGCAGACTGAGGCTTTCTTT. It yields the protein CASSLSAQTEAFF.

This clonotype showed up just once. A junction boundary mismatches the germline segment, possibly from a read error. This rearrangement joins TRBV6-5 to TRBJ1-4; possible D gene TRBD1, 5 bases. CDR1 and CDR2 (germline): MNHEY, SVGAGI. The CDR3 is 16 residues long. The CDR3 DNA reads as TGTGCCTGCAGTTACTACGGGACGGGGCGGCGTGAAAAACTGTTTTTT. Its protein product is CACSYYGTGRREKLFF.

Comments on this clonotype: Just one base apart from a much larger clone, this may be a read error. In this CDR3 the conserved last residue, phenylalanine or tryptophan, is missing, so a read error is likely. This chain joins TRBV29-1 and TRBJ2-7; TRBD2 aligns across 7 bases. The V gene's germline CDR1 is SQVTM and CDR2 ANQGSEA. The CDR3 covers 12 residues. V trimming: 4 bases; J trimming: 4 bases; junction bases outside the gene matches: 4. The CDR3 nucleotides read TGCAGCGTTGCTAACGGGGGGTACGAGCAGTACTCC. This translates into CSVANGGYEQYS.

About this clonotype: The conserved phenylalanine or tryptophan is not found at the CDR3 terminus, so this likely reflects a read error. The chain recombines TRBV11-2 with TRBJ2-7; TRBD2 aligns across 13 bases. Germline CDR1 SGHAT, CDR2 FQNNGV. V lost 4 bases and J lost 1; bases outside the gene matches: 16. The CDR3 sequence is 20 residues long. CDR3 amino acids: CASSSMTSGRMRVGSYEQYI. DNA of the CDR3: TGTGCCAGCAGCTCCATGACTAGCGGGAGGATGCGAGTGGGATCCTACGAGCAGTACATC.

Note on this clonotype: Given a much more abundant clone one base away, this may be a read error. This chain connects TRBV6-2 or TRBV6-3 to TRBJ2-7, with TRBD2 matching over 8 bases. CDR1 and CDR2 from the germline V gene are MNHEY and SVGEGT. The CDR3 runs 14 residues. Here the CDR3 DNA reads TGTGCCGGCAGTTACACGGGAGGGTCCTACGAGCAGTACTTC. Its translation: CAGSYTGGSYEQYF.